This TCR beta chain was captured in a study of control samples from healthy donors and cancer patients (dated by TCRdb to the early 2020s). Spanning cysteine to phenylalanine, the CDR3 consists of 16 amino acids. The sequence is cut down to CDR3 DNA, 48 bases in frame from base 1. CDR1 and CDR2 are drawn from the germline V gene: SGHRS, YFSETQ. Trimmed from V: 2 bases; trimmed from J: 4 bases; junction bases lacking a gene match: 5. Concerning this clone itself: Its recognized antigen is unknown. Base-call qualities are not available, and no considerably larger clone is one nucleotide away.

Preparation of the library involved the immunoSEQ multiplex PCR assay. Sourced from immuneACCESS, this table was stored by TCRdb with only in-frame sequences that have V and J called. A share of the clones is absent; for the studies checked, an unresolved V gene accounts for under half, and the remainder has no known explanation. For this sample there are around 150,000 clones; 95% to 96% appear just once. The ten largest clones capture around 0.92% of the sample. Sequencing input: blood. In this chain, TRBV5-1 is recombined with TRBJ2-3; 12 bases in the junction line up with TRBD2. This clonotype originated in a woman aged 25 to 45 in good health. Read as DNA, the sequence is TGCGCCAGCAGCTTACGGACTAGCGGGGACTCAGATACGCAGTATTTT. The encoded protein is CASSLRTSGDSDTQYF.